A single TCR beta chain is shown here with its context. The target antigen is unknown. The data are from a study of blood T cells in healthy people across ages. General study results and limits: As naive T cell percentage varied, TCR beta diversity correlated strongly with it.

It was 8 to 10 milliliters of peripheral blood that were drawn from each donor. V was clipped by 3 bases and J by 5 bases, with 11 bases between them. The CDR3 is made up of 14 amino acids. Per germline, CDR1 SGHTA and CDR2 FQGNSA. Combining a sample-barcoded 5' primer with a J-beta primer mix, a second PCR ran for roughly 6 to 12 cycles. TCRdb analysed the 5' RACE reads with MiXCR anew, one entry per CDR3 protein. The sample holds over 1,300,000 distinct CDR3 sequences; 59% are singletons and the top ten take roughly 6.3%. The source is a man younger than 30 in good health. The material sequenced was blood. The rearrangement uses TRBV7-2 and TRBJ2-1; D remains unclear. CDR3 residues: CASSFPLGNNEQFF. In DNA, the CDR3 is TGTGCCAGCAGCTTCCCCCTCGGTAACAATGAGCAGTTCTTC.